This record covers a single T cell receptor beta chain. Using immunoSEQ multiplex PCR, the repertoire was profiled, and TCRdb retains in-frame clones only, with some absent. The data contain tens of thousands of clones, approximately 86% of them singletons. The sample is drawn from a study of OX40 agonist ivuxolimab in advanced cancers. This CDR3 comprises 15 residues. V lost 1 base and J lost 1, with 10 bases in between. From germline, CDR1 is SNHLY and CDR2 FYNNEI. The source material was CD4+ or CD8+ T cells sorted from blood, sampled in a trial of the OX40 agonist ivuxolimab. This TCR came from an adult with an advanced solid tumor such as melanoma, head and neck, liver or kidney cancer. The chain is built from TRBV2 and TRBJ1-1; the D gene is possibly TRBD1 (5 bases). CDR3 amino acids: CASSEDQGSNTEAFF. As DNA, the CDR3 is TGTGCCAGCAGTGAAGACCAGGGCTCGAACACTGAAGCTTTCTTT.